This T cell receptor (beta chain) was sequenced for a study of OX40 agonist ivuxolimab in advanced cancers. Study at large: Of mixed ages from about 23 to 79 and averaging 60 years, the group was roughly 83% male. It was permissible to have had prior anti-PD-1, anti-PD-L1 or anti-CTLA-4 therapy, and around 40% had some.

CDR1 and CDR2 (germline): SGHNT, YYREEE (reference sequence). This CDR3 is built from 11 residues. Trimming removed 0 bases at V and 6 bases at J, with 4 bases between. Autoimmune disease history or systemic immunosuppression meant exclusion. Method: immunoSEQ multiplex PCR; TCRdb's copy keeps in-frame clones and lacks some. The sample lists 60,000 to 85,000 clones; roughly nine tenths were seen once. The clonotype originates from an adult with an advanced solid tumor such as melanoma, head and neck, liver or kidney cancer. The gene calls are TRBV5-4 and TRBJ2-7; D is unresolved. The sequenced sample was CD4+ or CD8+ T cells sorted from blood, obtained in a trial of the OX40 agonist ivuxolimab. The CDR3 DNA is TGTGCCAGCAGCTTGGCCGGCGAGCAGTACTTC. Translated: CASSLAGEQYF. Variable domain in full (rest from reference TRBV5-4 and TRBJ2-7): ETGVTQSPTHLIKTRGQQVTLRCSSQSGHNTVSWYQQALGQGPQFIFQYYREEENGRGNFPPRFSGLQFPNYSSELNVNALELDDSALYLCASSLAGEQYFGPGTRLTVT.